Listed below are T cell receptor beta chains from one sample, sequenced in a study of blood T cell repertoires in COVID-19. Using immunoSEQ multiplex PCR, the repertoire was profiled, and TCRdb retains in-frame clones only, with some absent. This table holds around 170,000 clones, roughly 87% found once. The specimen was PBMCs or T cells enriched from blood (not recorded which). The source of these receptors is a woman between 45 and 65 years old who had recovered from COVID-19. Both conserved end residues are part of each CDR3. A D gene is named only where the DNA matches it firmly. Size is stated for part of the rows, as once, few or many counts, or as a class when the clone is expanded.

d_gene: -; j_gene: TRBJ1-2; abundance: -; v_gene: TRBV5-4; CDR3nt: TGTGCCAGCAGCTCCACCGGGGTAGAAGGCTACACCTTC; CDR3aa: CASSSTGVEGYTF
d_gene: TRBD1; j_gene: TRBJ1-2; abundance: -; v_gene: TRBV7-9; CDR3nt: TGTGCCAGCAGCTTACGGGGGACAGGGGGCGCGTATGGCTACACCTTC; CDR3aa: CASSLRGTGGAYGYTF
d_gene: -; j_gene: TRBJ2-5; abundance: -; v_gene: TRBV30; CDR3nt: TGTGCCTGGTCGCGGGGGGGACAGGGGAAAGAGACCCAGTACTTC; CDR3aa: CAWSRGGQGKETQYF
d_gene: TRBD2; j_gene: TRBJ2-1; abundance: -; v_gene: TRBV7-2; CDR3nt: TGTGCCAGCAGCCTACGGGGCCGGGAGGGGTACTCCTACAATGAGCAGTTCTTC; CDR3aa: CASSLRGREGYSYNEQFF
d_gene: -; j_gene: TRBJ1-5; abundance: -; v_gene: TRBV5-5; CDR3nt: TGTGCCAGCAGCTTGGGGCGGATCAATCAGCCCCAGCATTTT; CDR3aa: CASSLGRINQPQHF
d_gene: TRBD2; j_gene: TRBJ2-1; abundance: once; v_gene: TRBV10-2; CDR3nt: TGCGCCAGCCGGGCGGGAGTTTCTTACAATGAGCAGTTCTTC; CDR3aa: CASRAGVSYNEQFF
d_gene: TRBD1; j_gene: TRBJ1-1; abundance: -; v_gene: TRBV5-1; CDR3nt: TGCGCCAGCAGCTCCCGGGCCCGGGACAGGGCAAACACTGAAGCTTTCTTT; CDR3aa: CASSSRARDRANTEAFF
d_gene: -; j_gene: TRBJ1-1; abundance: -; v_gene: TRBV7-2; CDR3nt: TGTGCCAGCAGCTTAAACAGGGCAATGAACACTGAAGCTTTCTTT; CDR3aa: CASSLNRAMNTEAFF
d_gene: TRBD1; j_gene: TRBJ1-1; abundance: -; v_gene: TRBV19; CDR3nt: TGTGCCAGTAGTACTCCCGGGACAGCGGTTGAAGCTTTCTTT; CDR3aa: CASSTPGTAVEAFF
d_gene: -; j_gene: TRBJ2-5; abundance: -; v_gene: TRBV4-3; CDR3nt: TGCGCCAGCAGCCAACAGGGCAGGGTTGGGGAAGAGACCCAGTACTTC; CDR3aa: CASSQQGRVGEETQYF
d_gene: TRBD1; j_gene: TRBJ1-2; abundance: -; v_gene: TRBV10-3; CDR3nt: TGTGCCATCAGTAGACAGGGCACTACTAACTATGGCTACACCTTC; CDR3aa: CAISRQGTTNYGYTF
d_gene: TRBD1; j_gene: TRBJ1-1; abundance: -; v_gene: TRBV30; CDR3nt: TGTGCCTTCGTTACAGGGGGCACTGAAGCTTTCTTT; CDR3aa: CAFVTGGTEAFF
d_gene: TRBD1; j_gene: TRBJ2-2; abundance: once; v_gene: TRBV7-2; CDR3nt: TGTGCCAGCAGCTTTAAGACAGGGACGAACACCGGGGAGCTGTTTTTT; CDR3aa: CASSFKTGTNTGELFF
d_gene: TRBD1; j_gene: TRBJ2-7; abundance: -; v_gene: TRBV4-3; CDR3nt: TGCGCCAGCAGCCAAGAGGCAGGGGGTTTACAGCAGTACTTC; CDR3aa: CASSQEAGGLQQYF
d_gene: -; j_gene: TRBJ2-2; abundance: -; v_gene: TRBV5-5; CDR3nt: TGTGCCAGCAGCTTGGCAGGGGCGAACACCGGGGAGCTGTTTTTT; CDR3aa: CASSLAGANTGELFF
d_gene: -; j_gene: TRBJ2-5; abundance: -; v_gene: TRBV7-9; CDR3nt: TGTGCCAGCAGCTTAACCGCGGGCAGGGGAGAGACCCAGTACTTC; CDR3aa: CASSLTAGRGETQYF
d_gene: -; j_gene: TRBJ2-7; abundance: -; v_gene: TRBV19; CDR3nt: TGTGCCAGTAGTATAGATCAGGGTCGAACAGGGAGCGAGCAGTACTTC; CDR3aa: CASSIDQGRTGSEQYF
d_gene: -; j_gene: TRBJ1-3; abundance: -; v_gene: TRBV3-1/TRBV3-2; CDR3nt: TGTGCCAGCAGCCGTCGTGGGGGCGCAGCTGGAAACACCATATATTTT; CDR3aa: CASSRRGGAAGNTIYF
d_gene: -; j_gene: TRBJ1-5; abundance: -; v_gene: TRBV7-2; CDR3nt: TGTGCCAGCAGCCTCACACAAGGGGCCCAGCATTTT; CDR3aa: CASSLTQGAQHF
d_gene: TRBD1; j_gene: TRBJ1-3; abundance: -; v_gene: TRBV14; CDR3nt: TGTGCCAGCAGCCGACAGGGATGGTACACCATATATTTT; CDR3aa: CASSRQGWYTIYF
d_gene: -; j_gene: TRBJ1-1; abundance: -; v_gene: TRBV30; CDR3nt: TGTGCCTGGAGTCAGGGTTGGACTGAAGCTTTCTTT; CDR3aa: CAWSQGWTEAFF
d_gene: TRBD2; j_gene: TRBJ2-5; abundance: -; v_gene: TRBV7-7; CDR3nt: TGTGCTAGCAGCTTTCGCCTAGCGGGAGAGCAAGAGACCCAGTACTTC; CDR3aa: CASSFRLAGEQETQYF
d_gene: TRBD1; j_gene: TRBJ2-3; abundance: -; v_gene: TRBV19; CDR3nt: TGTGCCAGTAGAGGGGGCGGTGCAGATACGCAGTATTTT; CDR3aa: CASRGGGADTQYF
d_gene: -; j_gene: TRBJ1-1; abundance: -; v_gene: TRBV11-3; CDR3nt: TGTGCCAGCAGCTTAGGAGGCAGAAACACTGAAGCTTTCTTT; CDR3aa: CASSLGGRNTEAFF
d_gene: -; j_gene: TRBJ2-3; abundance: -; v_gene: TRBV11-3; CDR3nt: TGTGCCAGCAGCTTGGATGGCAGGGTCACAGATACGCAGTATTTT; CDR3aa: CASSLDGRVTDTQYF
d_gene: -; j_gene: TRBJ2-7; abundance: -; v_gene: TRBV4-2; CDR3nt: TGTGCCAGCAGCCTTGGACGGGGATCCTCCTCCTACGAGCAGTACTTC; CDR3aa: CASSLGRGSSSYEQYF
d_gene: -; j_gene: TRBJ1-3; abundance: -; v_gene: TRBV28; CDR3nt: TGTGCCAGCAGTGAGGTTCGTGGAAACACCATATATTTT; CDR3aa: CASSEVRGNTIYF
d_gene: -; j_gene: TRBJ1-1; abundance: -; v_gene: TRBV5-6; CDR3nt: TGTGCCAGCAGCTTGGCGCTGGGGCGGGGGGCTGAAGCTTTCTTT; CDR3aa: CASSLALGRGAEAFF
d_gene: TRBD2; j_gene: TRBJ2-7; abundance: -; v_gene: TRBV2; CDR3nt: TGTGCCAGCACGACGGCTAGCGGATCCTACGAGCAGTACTTC; CDR3aa: CASTTASGSYEQYF
d_gene: -; j_gene: TRBJ1-6; abundance: -; v_gene: TRBV11-2; CDR3nt: TGTGCCAGCAGCTTAGGAGCGGAAATGGCCCTCCACTTT; CDR3aa: CASSLGAEMALHF
d_gene: -; j_gene: TRBJ2-1; abundance: -; v_gene: TRBV3-1/TRBV3-2; CDR3nt: TGTGCCAGCAGCCAAGGCGTCAACAATGAGCAGTTCTTC; CDR3aa: CASSQGVNNEQFF
d_gene: -; j_gene: TRBJ2-7; abundance: -; v_gene: TRBV10-3; CDR3nt: TGTGCCATCAGCGCTGCCAGGGGATCCTACGAGCAGTACTTC; CDR3aa: CAISAARGSYEQYF
d_gene: TRBD2; j_gene: TRBJ2-1; abundance: -; v_gene: TRBV4-3; CDR3nt: TGCGCCAGCAGCCTCGGACTAGCGGGAGGACCAGCGATTCGTTCATATGAGCAGTTCTTC; CDR3aa: CASSLGLAGGPAIRSYEQFF
d_gene: -; j_gene: TRBJ2-4; abundance: -; v_gene: TRBV19; CDR3nt: TGTGCCAGTAGTGACCGAGGAACCAAAAACATTCAGTACTTC; CDR3aa: CASSDRGTKNIQYF
d_gene: -; j_gene: TRBJ2-2; abundance: -; v_gene: TRBV5-1; CDR3nt: TGCGCCACCGGCGAGGTGGTAACTGGGGAGCTGTTTTTT; CDR3aa: CATGEVVTGELFF
d_gene: TRBD2; j_gene: TRBJ2-1; abundance: -; v_gene: TRBV18; CDR3nt: TGTGCCAGCTCCGATAGCGGGGGCAACAATGAGCAGTTCTTC; CDR3aa: CASSDSGGNNEQFF
d_gene: -; j_gene: TRBJ2-2; abundance: -; v_gene: TRBV24-1; CDR3nt: TGTGCCACCAGTGTTGGACAGTACACCGGGGAGCTGTTTTTT; CDR3aa: CATSVGQYTGELFF
d_gene: -; j_gene: TRBJ1-2; abundance: -; v_gene: TRBV12-5; CDR3nt: TGTGCTAGTGGTTTGGTACAAGGGGGAAACTATGGCTACACCTTC; CDR3aa: CASGLVQGGNYGYTF
d_gene: -; j_gene: TRBJ2-7; abundance: -; v_gene: TRBV9; CDR3nt: TGTGCCAGCAGCGTAGGGGCGGGATACTCCTACGAGCAGTACTTC; CDR3aa: CASSVGAGYSYEQYF